This entry lists 31 T cell receptor beta chains sequenced from one sample in a study of human T cells and chemical hapten exposure. Time point here: pre-sensitization, week 0. Described treatment: therapeutic diphenylcyclopropenone sensitization with weekly scalp DPC. TCRdb reanalysed the RACE reads using MiXCR and keeps one entry per CDR3 protein. The sample has about 61,000 distinct CDR3 sequences, around 7% seen once. The sequences come from whole blood, collected in connection with sensitization to the hapten diphenylcyclopropenone (DPC). All receptors come from a woman under 40 with alopecia areata. Some clones in this sample may be carry-over from other donors' samples.

This clonotype was picked up a small number of times. The chain is built from TRBV3-1 and TRBJ1-3; D call uncertain. CDR1 is LGHDT, CDR2 YNNKEL, per germline (reference sequence). The length of the CDR3 is 18 residues. V was pared by 0 bases and J by 2 bases, with 17 bases between. The CDR3 coding sequence is TGTGCCAGCAGCCAAGATCTCGGTATATATTTTGCTGGAAACACCATATATTTT. It specifies CASSQDLGIYFAGNTIYF.

This clonotype was recorded at least ten times. The chain uses TRBV6-6 and TRBJ1-6; no clear D. V lost 6 bases and J 3 bases, leaving 12 bases between the germline ends. The CDR3 is made up of 15 amino acids. The V gene's germline CDR1 is MNHNY and CDR2 SVGAGI (reference sequence). CDR3 DNA sequence: TGTGCCAGCAGGGTTGCGGGCGGCTATAATTCACCCCTCCACTTT. It specifies CASRVAGGYNSPLHF.

This clonotype was seen at least ten times. CDR3 DNA sequence: TGTGCCAGCAGCCGAGACAGGGGGAGTGGAAATCAGCCCCAGCATTTT. This gives the protein CASSRDRGSGNQPQHF. This rearrangement joins TRBV7-2 to TRBJ1-5, with 9 bases aligning to TRBD1. V trimming: 5 bases; J trimming: 4 bases; junction bases outside the gene matches: 9. The CDR3 runs to 16 residues. Germline V gene data show CDR1 as SGHTA and CDR2 as FQGNSA.

This clonotype was picked up many times. The chain couples TRBV20-1 to TRBJ2-5, with D possibly matching TRBD1 (6 bases). CDR1 and CDR2 (germline): DFQATT, SNEGSKA (reference sequence). The CDR3 runs 14 residues. The V end was cut by 6 bases, the J end by 1 base, with 15 bases between. DNA for the CDR3: TGCAGTGCCAAAGACAGGCTAAGCCAAGAGACCCAGTACTTC. Protein sequence: CSAKDRLSQETQYF.

The sample holds many counts of this clonotype. This CDR3 reads CSARELDRRLTNYGYTF. CDR3 DNA sequence: TGCAGTGCTAGAGAGTTGGACAGACGATTAACTAACTATGGCTACACCTTC. The V and J genes are TRBV20-1 and TRBJ1-2; D possibly corresponds to TRBD1 (6 bases). The length of the CDR3 is 17 residues. Germline V gene data show CDR1 as DFQATT and CDR2 as SNEGSKA (reference sequence). Trimming left V 0 bases short and J 0 bases short, with 17 bases between.

This clonotype occurred many times. The chain uses TRBV12-5 and TRBJ2-1; D not resolved. Trimming left V 1 base short and J 9 bases short, with 1 base between. Germline lookup yields CDR1 LGHNT and CDR2 FRNRAP. The CDR3 is 10 amino acids. CDR3 DNA sequence: TGTGCTAGTGGTTTGGCTGAGCAGTTCTTC. Protein product: CASGLAEQFF.

In its sample, this clonotype was seen many times. In DNA, the CDR3 is TGTGCCTGGAGATCAACAGGGAACTATGGCTACACCTTC. As protein: CAWRSTGNYGYTF. The rearrangement uses TRBV30 and TRBJ1-2; D perhaps matches TRBD1 (6 bases). Germline V CDR1 and CDR2: GTSNPN, SVGIG (reference sequence). The CDR3 has 13 residues. V gave up 3 bases and J gave up 2 bases, with 10 bases separating them.

This chain joins TRBV6-5 and TRBJ1-6; no reliable D call. This CDR3 contains 18 residues. The V gene lost 2 bases and the J gene lost 0 bases, with 14 bases spanning the gap. Germline CDR1 MNHEY, CDR2 SVGAGI. The CDR3 nucleotides read TGTGCCAGCAGTTACGGCCTTGGAGGGAGCTCCTATAATTCACCCCTCCACTTT. Its protein is CASSYGLGGSSYNSPLHF.

V is TRBV18 and J is TRBJ1-6, with D possibly being TRBD1 (6 bases). This CDR3 spans 15 amino acids. Trimming pared 4 bases from V and 8 bases from J, leaving 15 bases between. The germline gives CDR1 KGHSH, CDR2 LQKENI. The CDR3 sequence: CASSQGQGMDSPLHF. CDR3 bases: TGTGCCAGCTCACAAGGGCAGGGGATGGATTCACCCCTCCACTTT.

The genes are TRBV2 and TRBJ2-3; TRBD2 matches 7 bases. The V segment lost 7 bases and the J segment 0 bases; nucleotides outside the gene matches: 7. This CDR3 spans 15 amino acids. Germline V CDR1 and CDR2: SNHLY, FYNNEI. CDR3 nucleotides: TGTGCCAGCAATCTAGCGGCCTCTAGCACAGATACGCAGTATTTT. Amino acid sequence: CASNLAASSTDTQYF.

This clonotype appeared many times. V gene TRBV29-1 combines with J gene TRBJ1-1; weak D call: TRBD1 (6 bases). CDR1 and CDR2 from the germline V gene are SQVTM and ANQGSEA. Trimming shortened V by 0 bases and J by 5 bases, and 16 bases separated the two germline ends. The CDR3 spans 15 residues. CDR3: CSVEDAGAGRTEAFF. The CDR3 DNA follows: TGCAGCGTTGAAGATGCAGGGGCAGGTCGAACTGAAGCTTTCTTT. Combining the CDR3 with reference TRBV29-1 and TRBJ1-1 gives the whole variable domain SAVISQKPSRDICQRGTSLTIQCQVDSQVTMMFWYRQQPGQSLTLIATANQGSEATYESGFVIDKFPISRPNLTFSTLTVSNMSPEDSSIYLCSVEDAGAGRTEAFFGQGTRLTVV.

There are many counts of this clonotype. The chain couples TRBV24-1 to TRBJ1-3; D is ambiguous. The V end lost 8 bases, the J end lost 0 bases, and 16 bases lay between the germline ends. CDR1 KGHDR and CDR2 SFDVKD come from the germline V gene. The CDR3 has 16 amino acids. For the CDR3, the DNA is TGTGCCACCAAGCCCGGAGGCCGCCTCTCTGGAAACACCATATATTTT. Protein sequence: CATKPGGRLSGNTIYF.

In this sample, this clonotype turned up many times. This chain connects TRBV7-8 to TRBJ2-7, with D perhaps matching TRBD1 or TRBD2 (6 bases each). This CDR3 is built from 12 residues. V lost 3 bases and J 6 bases, leaving 9 bases between the germline ends. The germline gives CDR1 SGHVS, CDR2 FQNEAQ. The CDR3 region has the DNA TGTGCCAGCAGCTTGGGGGGCGGCGAGCAGTACTTC. It codes for CASSLGGGEQYF.

This clonotype was found many times. This rearrangement joins TRBV5-6 to TRBJ1-2; 9 positions agree with TRBD1. After removal of 0 bases from V and 8 bases from J, the junction contained 5 bases not matched to a gene. The germline V gene has CDR1 SGHDT and CDR2 YYEEEE. CDR3 size: 14 residues. CDR3 DNA: TGTGCCAGCAGCTTGGCGGGACAGGGAAGAGGCTACACCTTC. This sequence encodes CASSLAGQGRGYTF. Full variable domain (rest looked up from reference TRBV5-6 and TRBJ1-2): DAGVTQSPTHLIKTRGQQVTLRCSPKSGHDTVSWYQQALGQGPQFIFQYYEEEERQRGNFPDRFSGHQFPNYSSELNVNALLLGDSALYLCASSLAGQGRGYTFGSGTRLTVV.

This clonotype was seen at least ten times. The chain links TRBV20-1 to TRBJ2-4; D tentatively fits TRBD1 or TRBD2 (5 bases each). The CDR3 has 13 residues. Trimming shortened V by 3 bases and J by 5 bases, and 11 bases separated the two germline ends. CDR1 and CDR2 from the germline V gene are DFQATT and SNEGSKA (reference sequence). The CDR3 here is CSASRDGENIQYF. The CDR3 region has the DNA TGCAGTGCTAGTAGGGACGGGGAAAACATTCAGTACTTC.

Ten or more counts support this clonotype. The chain is built from TRBV20-1 and TRBJ2-1, with a weak D call TRBD2 (6 bases). The V end lost 2 bases, the J end lost 0 bases, and 11 bases lay between the germline ends. The CDR3 is 15 amino acids. Germline values: CDR1 DFQATT, CDR2 SNEGSKA (reference sequence). The CDR3 spells CSARLRGLSYNEQFF. CDR3 coding DNA: TGCAGTGCTAGATTGCGGGGACTCTCCTACAATGAGCAGTTCTTC.

This clonotype was seen ten or more times. The V and J genes are TRBV7-9 and TRBJ1-1; D unresolved. The ends were cut back, 5 bases at V and 0 bases at J, with 7 bases in the middle. This CDR3 has 13 residues. Germline assignment: CDR1 SEHNR and CDR2 FQNEAQ (reference sequence). For the CDR3, the DNA is TGTGCCAGCAGCGCCTTTCTGAACACTGAAGCTTTCTTT. This sequence encodes CASSAFLNTEAFF.

This clonotype has ten or more counts. The chain couples TRBV3-1 to TRBJ1-1; TRBD1 aligns across 10 bases. J lost 5 bases, V lost 3 bases, and 6 bases had no gene match. The CDR3 loop spans 15 amino acids. The germline V gene encodes CDR1 LGHDT and CDR2 YNNKEL (reference sequence). The CDR3 nucleotides are TGTGCCAGCAGCCACGAGACAGGGGGCAAGACTGAAGCTTTCTTT. As protein: CASSHETGGKTEAFF.

Note on this clonotype: Sequence at one end of the junction differs from germline and may be a read error. This rearrangement joins TRBV18 to TRBJ1-2; no clear D. Per the germline V gene, CDR1 is KGHSH and CDR2 is LQKENI. The CDR3 spans 15 residues. CDR3 protein: CAGSPDGALSGGYTF. DNA of the CDR3: TGTGCCGGCTCTCCGGACGGTGCCCTCTCTGGTGGCTACACCTTC. Using reference TRBV18 and TRBJ1-2 for the parts outside the CDR3, the full variable domain is NAGVMQNPRHLVRRRGQEARLRCSPMKGHSHVYWYRQLPEEGLKFMVYLQKENIIDESGMPKERFSAEFPKEGPSILRIQQVVRGDSAAYFCAGSPDGALSGGYTFGSGTRLTVV.

This clonotype appeared many times. This chain links TRBV30 with TRBJ1-2, with unresolved D. The CDR3 is 14 amino acids. V lost 1 base, J lost 5 bases, and 14 bases lay in between. The germline CDR1 and CDR2 sequences are GTSNPN and SVGIG (reference sequence). This CDR3 reads CAWSGEPANYGYTF. The CDR3, as DNA: TGTGCCTGGAGTGGAGAACCGGCCAATTATGGCTACACCTTC. The whole variable domain, remainder taken from reference TRBV30 and TRBJ1-2, is SQTIHQWPATLVQPVGSPLSLECTVEGTSNPNLYWYRQAAGRGLQLLFYSVGIGQISSEVPQNLSASRPQDRQFILSSKKLLLSDSGFYLCAWSGEPANYGYTFGSGTRLTVV.

This clonotype was counted between two and nine times. This chain connects TRBV12-3 or TRBV12-4 to TRBJ2-3; perhaps D is TRBD1 or TRBD2 (6 bases each). The CDR3 loop spans 14 amino acids. V was trimmed by 7 bases and J by 5 bases, leaving 16 bases between them. The CDR3 DNA reads as TGTGCCAGCACCGCCAGGGGAGCGGGAGATACGCAGTATTTT. It translates to CASTARGAGDTQYF.

This clonotype has just a few counts. The chain carries TRBV5-5 and TRBJ1-2; D possibly corresponds to TRBD1 (5 bases). V was shortened by 4 bases and J by 7 bases, with 17 bases between the two germline ends. The CDR3 length is 14 residues. Germline V lookup: CDR1 SGHKS, CDR2 YYEKEE (reference sequence). In nucleotides, the CDR3 is TGTGCCAGCAGCCCCCAGGGTGCACAACGTGGCTACACCTTC. Translation gives CASSPQGAQRGYTF.

There are many counts of this clonotype. J is TRBJ2-7 and V is TRBV6-6; D possibly matches TRBD1 or TRBD2 (5 bases each). Looked up from germline, CDR1 is MNHNY and CDR2 is SVGAGI (reference sequence). The CDR3 is made up of 15 amino acids. V was shortened by 2 bases and J by 2 bases, with 13 bases between the two germline ends. DNA for the CDR3: TGTGCCAGCAGTTACGTCGAGACAGCGGCCTACGAGCAGTACTTC. It yields the protein CASSYVETAAYEQYF.

Comments on this clonotype: A read error may explain this, as a much larger clone is one base away. The gene calls are TRBV6-5 and TRBJ2-3; weak D call: TRBD2 (6 bases). Per germline, CDR1 MNHEY and CDR2 SVGAGI. The CDR3 has 13 residues. V shed 7 bases and J shed 4 bases, with 12 bases lying between them. The CDR3 loop reads CASTGSGADTQYF. The CDR3 DNA is TGTGCCAGCACCGGGAGCGGCGCAGATACGCAGTATTTT.

Ten or more counts support this clonotype. This chain joins TRBV7-3 and TRBJ1-2, with 9 bases lining up with TRBD1. Per the germline V gene, CDR1 is SGHTA and CDR2 is FQGTGA. The CDR3 has 15 residues. Unmatched junction bases numbered 5, after V lost 5 bases and J lost 1 base. The CDR3 DNA follows: TGTGCCAGCAGCCCCACGACAGGGGGTAACTATGGCTACACCTTC. It is translated as CASSPTTGGNYGYTF.

At least ten counts were recorded for this clonotype. The chain combines TRBV3-1 with TRBJ2-7; 7 nucleotides line up with TRBD1. V dropped 4 bases and J dropped 4; count of bases not matched to a gene: 10. The germline V gene has CDR1 LGHDT and CDR2 YNNKEL (reference sequence). The CDR3 loop spans 15 amino acids. CDR3 region: CASSPGQRFLYEQYF. The CDR3 coding sequence is TGTGCCAGCAGCCCGGGACAGAGATTCCTATACGAGCAGTACTTC.

There are many counts of this clonotype. The chain uses TRBV5-5 and TRBJ2-3; TRBD1 aligns across 8 bases. CDR1 SGHKS and CDR2 YYEKEE come from the germline V gene (reference sequence). V lost 2 bases and J lost 4; bases outside the gene matches: 6. This CDR3 contains 15 residues. DNA for the CDR3: TGTGCCAGCAGCTTCCAAGGACAGGGACCAGATACGCAGTATTTT. Translated, it gives CASSFQGQGPDTQYF.

This clonotype was found many times. The V call is TRBV11-2, the J call TRBJ2-5; no firm D call. Trimming left V 1 base short and J 5 bases short, with 11 bases between. Germline V CDR1 and CDR2: SGHAT, FQNNGV. The CDR3 extends over 14 amino acids. The CDR3 sequence: CASSLVYTTETQYF. The CDR3, as DNA: TGTGCCAGCAGCTTAGTCTATACAACGGAGACCCAGTACTTC.

This clonotype was counted at least ten times. The genes are TRBV24-1 and TRBJ2-3, with 8 bases lining up with TRBD2. V lost 12 bases and J lost 4; bases outside the gene matches: 8. CDR3 length: 13 amino acids. Germline CDR1 reads KGHDR; CDR2 reads SFDVKD. For the CDR3, the DNA is TGTGCCGTCGGGGGGGGGGCCCCAGATACGCAGTATTTT. It translates to CAVGGGAPDTQYF.

This clonotype came up many times. The chain carries TRBV7-2 and TRBJ2-3; D is perhaps TRBD2 (5 bases). Between the trimmed V and J ends, which lost 6 bases and 6 bases, there was a span of 10 bases. CDR1 and CDR2 from the germline V gene are SGHTA and FQGNSA. CDR3 length: 12 amino acids. CDR3 in amino acids: CASSPSFDTQYF. The DNA of the CDR3 is TGTGCCAGCAGTCCTAGCTTCGATACGCAGTATTTT.

There are many counts of this clonotype. Here the CDR3 DNA reads TGCAGTGCTAGAGCAACAGCTAACTATGGCTACACCTTC. Its protein is CSARATANYGYTF. The chain carries TRBV20-1 and TRBJ1-2; D gene unclear. The CDR3 has 13 residues. The V end was cut by 1 base, the J end by 0 bases, with 6 bases between. CDR1 is DFQATT and CDR2 is SNEGSKA in the germline V gene (reference sequence).